Here is one TCR beta chain with its context. Antigen specificity is unknown. It may be a read error: a sequence one base away is much more abundant. The V end was cut by 0 bases, the J end by 12 bases, with 24 bases between. Per the germline V gene, CDR1 is DFQATT and CDR2 is SNEGSKA (reference sequence). The CDR3 has 16 amino acids. The data derive from a study of glioma-infiltrating T cells. Study-wide findings and caveats: Above-expected tissue-blood divergence occurred in all gliomas, most in low-grade ones. Tissue and blood shared very few CDR3 sequences.

Using RNA template, CDR3s of TCR alpha and beta were amplified with iRepertoire arm-PCR. Tissue mRNA or PBMC total RNA, roughly 100-400 ng, went into one-step reverse transcription and amplification. TCRdb passed the multiplex PCR reads through MiXCR, listing each CDR3 protein once. The sample lists about 22,000 distinct CDR3 sequences; under 30% were seen once. The clonotype originates from a human donor with low-grade glioma or glioblastoma, undergoing nonglioma brain surgery, or in good health (not recorded which). V usage is TRBV20-1 and J usage is TRBJ2-1; a weak D match, TRBD1 (6 bases). The specimen was glioma tissue, nonneoplastic brain tissue, or PBMCs (not recorded which). CDR3 protein: CSARDLGRPTGTRQFF. CDR3 DNA: TGCAGTGCTAGAGATCTGGGGCGGCCTACCGGGACAAGGCAGTTCTTC.